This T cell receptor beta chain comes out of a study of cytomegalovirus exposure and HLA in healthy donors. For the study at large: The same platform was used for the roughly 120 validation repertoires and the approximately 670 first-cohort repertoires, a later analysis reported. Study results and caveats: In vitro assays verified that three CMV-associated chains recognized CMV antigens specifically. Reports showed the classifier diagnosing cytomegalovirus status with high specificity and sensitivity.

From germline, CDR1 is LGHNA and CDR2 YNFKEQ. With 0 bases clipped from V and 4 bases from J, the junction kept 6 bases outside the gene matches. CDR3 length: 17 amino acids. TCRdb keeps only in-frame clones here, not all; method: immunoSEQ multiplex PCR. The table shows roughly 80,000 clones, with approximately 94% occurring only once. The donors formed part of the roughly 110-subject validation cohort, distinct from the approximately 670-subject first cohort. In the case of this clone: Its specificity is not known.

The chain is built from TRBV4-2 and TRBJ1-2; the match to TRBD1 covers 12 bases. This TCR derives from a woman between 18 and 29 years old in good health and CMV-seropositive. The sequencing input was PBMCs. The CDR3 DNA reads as TGTGCCAGCAGCCAAGAGGGACAGGGGGCTATTAGCTATGGCTACACCTTC. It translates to CASSQEGQGAISYGYTF.